These T cell receptor beta chains were read from a single sample in a study of blood T cell repertoires in COVID-19. Measured with immunoSEQ multiplex PCR; TCRdb has only the in-frame clones, and not every one. The sample has about 280,000 clones; around 89% are singletons. Source material: peripheral blood. The receptors originated from a middle-aged man with acute or convalescent COVID-19. CDR3s include the opening cysteine and the closing phenylalanine or tryptophan. D genes are given only for firm matches. Clone size is shown for a subset of rows, as once, few, many or a class of expanded clone.

v_gene	abundance	d_gene	j_gene	CDR3aa	CDR3nt
TRBV30	.	TRBD1	TRBJ2-7	CAWSEVQGDEQYF	TGTGCCTGGAGTGAAGTGCAGGGGGACGAGCAGTACTTC
TRBV19	.	.	TRBJ1-2	CASSIDRDRRGYTF	TGTGCCAGTAGTATAGATCGAGACAGGCGCGGCTACACCTTC
TRBV11-2	.	.	TRBJ1-1	CASSSTIRGEAFF	TGTGCCAGCAGCTCGACTATCAGGGGTGAAGCTTTCTTT
TRBV2	.	.	TRBJ1-6	CASSERGASGSPLHF	TGTGCCAGCAGTGAGCGGGGAGCGTCAGGTTCACCCCTCCACTTT
TRBV2	.	TRBD1	TRBJ1-2	CASRDRGLGYTF	TGTGCCAGCAGAGACAGGGGGTTGGGCTACACCTTC
TRBV5-6	.	.	TRBJ1-4	CASSLGQAGEKLFF	TGTGCCAGCAGCTTGGGGCAGGCGGGTGAAAAACTGTTTTTT
TRBV11-2	.	.	TRBJ2-1	CASSPRSGPNNEQFF	TGTGCCAGCAGCCCCCGGTCAGGCCCGAACAATGAGCAGTTCTTC
TRBV2	.	.	TRBJ1-2	CASSDRTGLGGYTF	TGTGCCAGCAGTGACCGAACGGGACTGGGAGGCTACACCTTC
TRBV29-1	.	.	TRBJ1-2	CSVGTQINYGYTF	TGCAGCGTTGGGACTCAGATTAACTATGGCTACACCTTC
TRBV5-1	.	.	TRBJ2-1	CASRPGHKSYNEQFF	TGCGCCAGCAGACCTGGACACAAATCCTACAATGAGCAGTTCTTC
TRBV5-5	.	.	TRBJ1-2	CASSLLGSYYGYTF	TGTGCCAGCAGCTTGCTCGGGAGCTACTATGGCTACACCTTC
TRBV19	.	.	TRBJ1-1	CASSDSWVNTEAFF	TGTGCCAGTTCGGACAGCTGGGTTAACACTGAAGCTTTCTTT
TRBV12-5	once	TRBD1	TRBJ1-2	CASGLGQEGGYTF	TGTGCTAGTGGTTTAGGACAGGAAGGTGGCTACACCTTC
TRBV4-1	.	.	TRBJ1-1	CASSQVQNTEAFF	TGCGCCAGCAGCCAAGTACAGAACACTGAAGCTTTCTTT
TRBV2	.	TRBD1	TRBJ1-6	CASTVDGTAIGSPLHF	TGTGCCAGCACCGTCGACGGGACAGCGATAGGGTCACCCCTCCACTTT
TRBV11-2	.	.	TRBJ1-5	CASSPTEKQPQHF	TGTGCCAGCAGCCCGACGGAGAAACAGCCCCAGCATTTT
TRBV7-3	.	.	TRBJ1-1	CASSPSRQGVLTEAFF	TGTGCCAGCAGCCCATCTCGTCAGGGTGTACTCACTGAAGCTTTCTTT
TRBV11-2	.	TRBD2	TRBJ2-7	CASSYSSGPSYEQYF	TGTGCCAGCAGTTATTCTAGCGGGCCCTCCTACGAGCAGTACTTC
TRBV10-1	.	TRBD1	TRBJ2-5	CASSIGTGAQETQYF	TGCGCCAGCAGTATAGGGACAGGGGCGCAAGAGACCCAGTACTTC
TRBV2	.	TRBD1	TRBJ1-2	CASRGQGDYGYTF	TGTGCCAGCAGGGGACAGGGAGACTATGGCTACACCTTC
TRBV12-3/TRBV12-4	.	.	TRBJ1-6	CASSPTPWTPLHF	TGTGCCAGCAGTCCGACACCCTGGACACCCCTCCACTTT
TRBV29-1	.	.	TRBJ2-7	CSVEDAGLTPYEQYF	TGCAGCGTTGAAGATGCCGGACTCACCCCCTACGAGCAGTACTTC
TRBV6-2/TRBV6-3	.	.	TRBJ2-7	CASSLQGYEQYF	TGTGCCAGCAGTTTACAGGGCTACGAGCAGTACTTC